Following are 2 T cell receptor beta chains from one sample sequenced in a study of vaccination and CD4 T cells after COVID-19. Researchers used the Oncomine TCR Beta short-read assay to sequence DNA from cultured CD4+ T cells. From CD4+ T cells that had been cultured, genomic DNA was extracted. TCRdb independently ran MiXCR on the PCR reads; one entry per CDR3 protein. The data show more than 7,500 distinct CDR3 sequences, 35% to 45% seen once. Treatment meaning: approximately 10-day PBMC culture with coronavirus spike peptide pools or control peptides (ViraFEST assay). One should note that the unexposed donor's CD4+ T cells were collected before the COVID-19 pandemic (2011-2018). Their target antigens are unknown. The sample consisted of CD4+ T cells from blood, cultured in vitro. The receptors were sampled from a human donor in good health.

This clonotype showed up just once. This chain links TRBV6-1 with TRBJ2-7; D not resolved. Germline V lookup: CDR1 MNHNS, CDR2 SASEGT. Deletions cut 10 bases from V and 4 bases from J, with 11 bases between. The CDR3 extends over 11 amino acids. The CDR3 DNA is TGTGCCATATCCTACCGTTACGAGCAGTACTTC. It specifies CAISYRYEQYF.

This clonotype showed up just a few times. The chain employs TRBV7-9 and TRBJ1-2; no clear D gene. With 5 bases removed from V and 4 bases from J, the gap between germline ends came to 20 bases. This CDR3 contains 16 residues. CDR1 and CDR2 (germline): SEHNR, FQNEAQ (reference sequence). The CDR3 reads CASSPGLRVGGYGYTF. The CDR3 DNA follows: TGTGCCAGCAGCCCTGGCCTGAGGGTGGGAGGCTATGGCTACACCTTC.